This TCR beta chain derives from a study of T cells after yellow fever vaccination. Study results and caveats: Clones from primary vaccination mostly reappeared after the booster (around 97% CD4, around 90% CD8). Peaking on day 5 versus 15, the secondary response was faster but weaker.

The authors made TCR cDNA by 5'RACE template switching, adding a universal primer site and UMIs. TCRdb reprocessed the 5' RACE reads with MiXCR, giving one entry per CDR3 protein. The sample yields approximately 550,000 distinct CDR3 sequences, around an eighth seen once. This clonotype was observed a handful of times. Antigen: not known. With V trimmed by 2 bases and J by 4 bases, 16 bases remained unmatched. CDR3 length: 19 amino acids. This receptor was identified in a man younger than 45 who received the YFV17D yellow fever vaccine. V gene TRBV12-3 or TRBV12-4 combines with J gene TRBJ2-4, with 8 bases that match TRBD2. The sample was PBMCs, taken on the day of the yellow fever booster vaccination. DNA of the CDR3: TGTGCCAGCAGTTTACTTTTGGGAGTGGCGGGAGGAAGAAAAAACATTCAGTACTTC. Protein: CASSLLLGVAGGRKNIQYF.